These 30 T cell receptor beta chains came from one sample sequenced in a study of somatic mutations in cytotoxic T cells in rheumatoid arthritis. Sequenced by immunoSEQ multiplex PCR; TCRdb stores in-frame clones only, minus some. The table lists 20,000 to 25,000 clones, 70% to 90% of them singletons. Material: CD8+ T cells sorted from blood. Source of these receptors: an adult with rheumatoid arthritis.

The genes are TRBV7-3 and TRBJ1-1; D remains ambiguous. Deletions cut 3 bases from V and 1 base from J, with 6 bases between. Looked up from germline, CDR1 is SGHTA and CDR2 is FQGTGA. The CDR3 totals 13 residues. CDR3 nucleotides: TGTGCCAGCAGCTTTAGGCGGAACACTGAAGCTTTCTTT. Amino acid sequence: CASSFRRNTEAFF.

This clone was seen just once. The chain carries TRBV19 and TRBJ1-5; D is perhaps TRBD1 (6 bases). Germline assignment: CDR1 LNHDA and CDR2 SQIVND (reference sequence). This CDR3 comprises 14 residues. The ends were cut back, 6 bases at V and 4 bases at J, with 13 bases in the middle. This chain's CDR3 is CASSGQWGNQPQHF. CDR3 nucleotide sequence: TGTGCCAGTAGCGGACAGTGGGGGAATCAGCCCCAGCATTTT.

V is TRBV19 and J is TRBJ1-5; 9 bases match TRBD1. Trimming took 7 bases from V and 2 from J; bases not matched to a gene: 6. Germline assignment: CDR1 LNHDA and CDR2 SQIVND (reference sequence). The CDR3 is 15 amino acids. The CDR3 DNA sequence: TGTGCCAGTACGGACAGGGGTTGGGGCAATCAGCCCCAGCATTTT. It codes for CASTDRGWGNQPQHF.

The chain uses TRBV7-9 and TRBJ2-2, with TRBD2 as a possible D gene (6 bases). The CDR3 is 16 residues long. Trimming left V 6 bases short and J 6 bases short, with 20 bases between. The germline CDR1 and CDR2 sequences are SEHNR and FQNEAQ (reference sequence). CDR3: CASSSPGEDSAGELFF. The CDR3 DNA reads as TGTGCCAGCAGTTCCCCCGGGGAGGATTCGGCCGGGGAGCTGTTTTTT.

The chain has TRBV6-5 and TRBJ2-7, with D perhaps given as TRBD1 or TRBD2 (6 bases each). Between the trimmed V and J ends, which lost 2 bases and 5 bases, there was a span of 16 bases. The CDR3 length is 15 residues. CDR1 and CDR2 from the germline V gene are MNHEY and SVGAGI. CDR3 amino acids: CASSYAGEVGDEQYF. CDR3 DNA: TGTGCCAGCAGTTACGCAGGGGAGGTGGGAGACGAGCAGTACTTC.

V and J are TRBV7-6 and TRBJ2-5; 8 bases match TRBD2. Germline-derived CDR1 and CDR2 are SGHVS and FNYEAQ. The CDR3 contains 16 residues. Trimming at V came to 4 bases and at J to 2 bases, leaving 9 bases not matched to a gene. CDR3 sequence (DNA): TGTGCCAGCAGCTCCCCTCTAGCGGGTGTACAAGAGACCCAGTACTTC. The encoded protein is CASSSPLAGVQETQYF.

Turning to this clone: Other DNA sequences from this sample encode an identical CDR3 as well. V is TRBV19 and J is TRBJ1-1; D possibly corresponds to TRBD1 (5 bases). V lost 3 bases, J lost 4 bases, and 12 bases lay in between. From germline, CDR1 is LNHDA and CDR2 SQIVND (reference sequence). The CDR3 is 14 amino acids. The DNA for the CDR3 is TGTGCCAGTAGTATTGAGGGACTGGGCACTGAAGCTTTCTTT. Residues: CASSIEGLGTEAFF.

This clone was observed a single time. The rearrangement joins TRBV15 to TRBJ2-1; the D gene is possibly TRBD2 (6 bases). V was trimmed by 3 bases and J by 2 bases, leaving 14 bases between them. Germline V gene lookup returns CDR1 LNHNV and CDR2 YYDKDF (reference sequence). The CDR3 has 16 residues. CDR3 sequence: CATSRGVRGTYNEQFF. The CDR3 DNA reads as TGTGCCACCAGCAGGGGTGTACGGGGGACCTACAATGAGCAGTTCTTC.

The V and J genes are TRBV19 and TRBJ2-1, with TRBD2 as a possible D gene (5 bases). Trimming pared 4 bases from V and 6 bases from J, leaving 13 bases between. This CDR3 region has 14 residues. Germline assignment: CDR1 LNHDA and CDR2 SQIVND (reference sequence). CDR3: CASSNLGKSNEQFF. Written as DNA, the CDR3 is TGTGCCAGTAGTAACCTCGGGAAGTCCAATGAGCAGTTCTTC.

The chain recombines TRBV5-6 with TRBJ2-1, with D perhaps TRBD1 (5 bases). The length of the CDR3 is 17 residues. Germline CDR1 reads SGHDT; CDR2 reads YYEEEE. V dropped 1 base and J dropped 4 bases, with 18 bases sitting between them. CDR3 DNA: TGTGCCAGCAGCTTGTCCCAACAGGTGATCGGTTACAATGAGCAGTTCTTC. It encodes CASSLSQQVIGYNEQFF.

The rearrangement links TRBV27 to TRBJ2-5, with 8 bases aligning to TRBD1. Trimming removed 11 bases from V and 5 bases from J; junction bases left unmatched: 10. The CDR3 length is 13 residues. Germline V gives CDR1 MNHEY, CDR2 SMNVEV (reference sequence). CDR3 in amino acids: CARPRGPRETQYF. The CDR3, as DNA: TGTGCCCGACCCAGGGGGCCCAGGGAGACCCAGTACTTC.

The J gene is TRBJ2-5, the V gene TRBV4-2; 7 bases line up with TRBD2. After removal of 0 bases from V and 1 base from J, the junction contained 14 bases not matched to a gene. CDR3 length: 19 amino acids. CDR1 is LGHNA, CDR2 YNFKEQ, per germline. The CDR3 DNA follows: TGTGCCAGCAGCCAAGATCCGGCAGGCGGGAGTTTCATCCAAGAGACCCAGTACTTC. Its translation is CASSQDPAGGSFIQETQYF.

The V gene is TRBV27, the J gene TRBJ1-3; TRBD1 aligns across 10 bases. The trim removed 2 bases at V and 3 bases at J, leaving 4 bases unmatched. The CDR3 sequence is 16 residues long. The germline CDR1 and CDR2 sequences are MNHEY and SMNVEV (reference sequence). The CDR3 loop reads CASSLIGTGVGNTIYF. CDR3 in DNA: TGTGCCAGCAGTTTAATAGGGACAGGGGTTGGAAACACCATATATTTT.

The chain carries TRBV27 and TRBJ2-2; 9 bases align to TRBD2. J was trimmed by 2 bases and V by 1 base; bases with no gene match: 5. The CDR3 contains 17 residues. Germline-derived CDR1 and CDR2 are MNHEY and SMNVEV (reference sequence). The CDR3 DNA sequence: TGTGCCAGCAGTTTATTGGGACTAGCATTTAACACCGGGGAGCTGTTTTTT. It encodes CASSLLGLAFNTGELFF.

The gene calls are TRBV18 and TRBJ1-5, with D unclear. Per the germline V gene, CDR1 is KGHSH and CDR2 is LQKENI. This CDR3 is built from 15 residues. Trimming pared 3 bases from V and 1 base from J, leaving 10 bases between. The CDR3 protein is CASSPGPRSNQPQHF. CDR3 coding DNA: TGTGCCAGCTCACCGGGCCCAAGGAGCAATCAGCCCCAGCATTTT.

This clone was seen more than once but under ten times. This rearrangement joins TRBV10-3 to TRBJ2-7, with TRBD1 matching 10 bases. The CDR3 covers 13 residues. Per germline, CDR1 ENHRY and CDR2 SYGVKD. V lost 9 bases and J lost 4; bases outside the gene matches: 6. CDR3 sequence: CAIGGTGEYEQYF. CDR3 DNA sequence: TGTGCCATTGGAGGGACAGGGGAGTACGAGCAGTACTTC.

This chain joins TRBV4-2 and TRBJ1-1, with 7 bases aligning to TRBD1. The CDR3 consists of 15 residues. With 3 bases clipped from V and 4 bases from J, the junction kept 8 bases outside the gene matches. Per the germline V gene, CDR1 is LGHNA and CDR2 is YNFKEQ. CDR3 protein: CASSQPQGSITEAFF. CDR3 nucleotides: TGTGCCAGCAGCCAGCCACAGGGGAGTATCACTGAAGCTTTCTTT.

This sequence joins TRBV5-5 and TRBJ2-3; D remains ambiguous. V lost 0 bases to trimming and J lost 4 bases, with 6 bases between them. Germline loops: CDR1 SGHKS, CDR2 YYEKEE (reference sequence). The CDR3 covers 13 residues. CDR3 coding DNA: TGTGCCAGCAGCTTGGACCCCCCAGATACGCAGTATTTT. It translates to CASSLDPPDTQYF. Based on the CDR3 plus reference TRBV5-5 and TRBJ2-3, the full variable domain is DAGVTQSPTHLIKTRGQQVTLRCSPISGHKSVSWYQQVLGQGPQFIFQYYEKEERGRGNFPDRFSARQFPNYSSELNVNALLLGDSALYLCASSLDPPDTQYFGPGTRLTVL.

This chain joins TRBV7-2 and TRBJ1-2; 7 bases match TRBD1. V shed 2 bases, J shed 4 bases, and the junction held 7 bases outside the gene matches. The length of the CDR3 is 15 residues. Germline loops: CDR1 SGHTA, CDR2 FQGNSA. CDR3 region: CASSLNSGQAYGYTF. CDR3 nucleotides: TGTGCCAGCAGCTTAAATTCCGGACAGGCCTATGGCTACACCTTC.

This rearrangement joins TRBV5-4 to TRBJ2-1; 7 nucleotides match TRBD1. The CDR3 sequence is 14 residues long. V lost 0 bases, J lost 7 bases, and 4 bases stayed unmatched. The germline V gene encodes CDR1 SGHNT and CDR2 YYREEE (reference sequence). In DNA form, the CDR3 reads TGTGCCAGCAGCTTGGGCCCAGGGGGAAATGAGCAGTTCTTC. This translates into CASSLGPGGNEQFF.

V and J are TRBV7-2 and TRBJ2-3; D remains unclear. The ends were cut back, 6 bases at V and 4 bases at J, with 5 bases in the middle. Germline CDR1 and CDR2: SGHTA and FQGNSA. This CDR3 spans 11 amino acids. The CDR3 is CASRGSDTQYF. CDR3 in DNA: TGTGCCAGCAGGGGGTCAGATACGCAGTATTTT.

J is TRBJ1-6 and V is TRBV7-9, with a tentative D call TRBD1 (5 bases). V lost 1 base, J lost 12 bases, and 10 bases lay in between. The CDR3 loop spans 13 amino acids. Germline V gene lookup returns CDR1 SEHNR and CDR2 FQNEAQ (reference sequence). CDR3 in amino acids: CASSLGPQGPLHF. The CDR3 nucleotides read TGTGCCAGCAGCTTAGGGCCCCAGGGACCCCTCCACTTT.

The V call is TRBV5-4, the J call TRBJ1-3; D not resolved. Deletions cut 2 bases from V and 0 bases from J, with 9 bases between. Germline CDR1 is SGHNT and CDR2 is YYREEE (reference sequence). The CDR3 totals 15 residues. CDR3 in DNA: TGTGCCAGCAGCTTTGACGGATACTCTGGAAACACCATATATTTT. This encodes CASSFDGYSGNTIYF.

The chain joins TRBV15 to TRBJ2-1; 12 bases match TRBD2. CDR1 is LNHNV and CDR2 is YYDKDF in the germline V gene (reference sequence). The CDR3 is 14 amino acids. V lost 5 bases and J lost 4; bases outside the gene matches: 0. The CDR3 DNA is TGTGCCACCAGCCTAGCGGGGGGGTACAATGAGCAGTTCTTC. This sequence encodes CATSLAGGYNEQFF.

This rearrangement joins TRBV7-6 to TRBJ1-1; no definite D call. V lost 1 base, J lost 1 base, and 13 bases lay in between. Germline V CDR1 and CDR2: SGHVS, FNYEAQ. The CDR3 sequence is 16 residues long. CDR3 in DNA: TGTGCCAGCAGCTTAGATCCGGGGTTAAAGAACACTGAAGCTTTCTTT. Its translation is CASSLDPGLKNTEAFF.

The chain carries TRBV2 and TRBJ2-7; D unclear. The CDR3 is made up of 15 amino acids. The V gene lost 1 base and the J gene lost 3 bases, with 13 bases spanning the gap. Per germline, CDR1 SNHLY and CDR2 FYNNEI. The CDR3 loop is CASSEGLRADYEQYF. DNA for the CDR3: TGTGCCAGCAGTGAAGGTTTAAGGGCCGACTACGAGCAGTACTTC.

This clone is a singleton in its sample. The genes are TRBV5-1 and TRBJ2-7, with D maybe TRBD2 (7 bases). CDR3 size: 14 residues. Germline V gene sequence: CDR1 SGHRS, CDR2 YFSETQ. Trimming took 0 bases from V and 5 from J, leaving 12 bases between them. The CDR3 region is CASSLGGGQDEQYF. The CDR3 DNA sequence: TGCGCCAGCAGCTTGGGCGGGGGCCAGGACGAGCAGTACTTC.

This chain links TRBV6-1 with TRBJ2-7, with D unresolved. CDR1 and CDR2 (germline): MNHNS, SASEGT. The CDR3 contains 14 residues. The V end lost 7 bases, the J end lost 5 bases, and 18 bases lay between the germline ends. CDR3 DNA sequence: TGTGCCAGCACTGCTCCGGCCGGCCTCCACGAGCAGTACTTC. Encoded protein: CASTAPAGLHEQYF.

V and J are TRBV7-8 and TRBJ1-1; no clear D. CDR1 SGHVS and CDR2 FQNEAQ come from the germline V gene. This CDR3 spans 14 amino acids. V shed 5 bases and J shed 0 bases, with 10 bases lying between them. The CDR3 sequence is CASSVLLMNTEAFF. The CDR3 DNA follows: TGTGCCAGCAGCGTCCTCCTTATGAACACTGAAGCTTTCTTT.

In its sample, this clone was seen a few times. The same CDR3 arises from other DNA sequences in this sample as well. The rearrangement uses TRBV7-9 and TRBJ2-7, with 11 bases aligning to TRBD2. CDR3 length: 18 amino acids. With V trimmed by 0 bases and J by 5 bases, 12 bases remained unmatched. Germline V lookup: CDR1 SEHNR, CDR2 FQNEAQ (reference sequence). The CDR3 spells CASSLAVAGGPLGNEQYF. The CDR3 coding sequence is TGTGCCAGCAGCTTAGCAGTAGCGGGGGGGCCATTAGGCAACGAGCAGTACTTC.